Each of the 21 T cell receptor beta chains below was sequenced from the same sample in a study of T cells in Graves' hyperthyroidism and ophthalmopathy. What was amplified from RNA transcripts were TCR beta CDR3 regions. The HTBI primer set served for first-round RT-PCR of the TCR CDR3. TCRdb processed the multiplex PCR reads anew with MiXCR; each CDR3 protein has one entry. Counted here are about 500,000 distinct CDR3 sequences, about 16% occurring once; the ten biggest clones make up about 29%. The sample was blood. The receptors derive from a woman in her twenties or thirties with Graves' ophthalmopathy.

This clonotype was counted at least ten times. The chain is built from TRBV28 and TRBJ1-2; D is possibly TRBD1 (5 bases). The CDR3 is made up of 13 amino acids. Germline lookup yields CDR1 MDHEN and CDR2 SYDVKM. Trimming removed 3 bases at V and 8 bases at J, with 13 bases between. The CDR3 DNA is TGTGCCAGCAGTTTTTGGCAGGGAGAGGGCTACACCTTC. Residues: CASSFWQGEGYTF.

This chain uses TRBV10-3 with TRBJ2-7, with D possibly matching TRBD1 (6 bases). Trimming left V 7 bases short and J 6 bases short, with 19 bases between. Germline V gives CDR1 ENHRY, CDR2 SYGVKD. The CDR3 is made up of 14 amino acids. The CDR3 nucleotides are TGTGCCATCACCGGGACAAAACCACCGGGCGAGCAGTACTTC. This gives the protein CAITGTKPPGEQYF.

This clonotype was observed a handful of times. The CDR3 sequence: CASRPGTSGTYEQYF. CDR3 DNA sequence: TGTGCCAGCAGGCCCGGGACTAGCGGTACCTACGAGCAGTACTTC. The J gene is TRBJ2-7, the V gene TRBV5-4, with 11 positions matching TRBD2. With 5 bases clipped from V and 2 bases from J, the junction kept 6 bases outside the gene matches. Germline V lookup: CDR1 SGHNT, CDR2 YYREEE (reference sequence). The CDR3 contains 15 residues.

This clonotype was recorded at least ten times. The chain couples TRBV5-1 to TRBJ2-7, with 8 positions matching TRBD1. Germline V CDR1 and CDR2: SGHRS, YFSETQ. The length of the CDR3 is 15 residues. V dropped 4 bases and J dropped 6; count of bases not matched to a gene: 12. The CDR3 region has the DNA TGCGCCAGCAGCCCCGCCGGGACAGGTGGGGTCGAGCAGTACTTC. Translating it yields CASSPAGTGGVEQYF.

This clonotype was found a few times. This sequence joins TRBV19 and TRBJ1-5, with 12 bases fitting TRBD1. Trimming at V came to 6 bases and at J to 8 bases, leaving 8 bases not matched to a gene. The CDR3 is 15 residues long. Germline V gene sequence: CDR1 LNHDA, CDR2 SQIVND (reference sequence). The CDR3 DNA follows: TGTGCCAGTAGACCCCCGGGACAGGGGGCTAAGCCCCAGCATTTT. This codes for CASRPPGQGAKPQHF.

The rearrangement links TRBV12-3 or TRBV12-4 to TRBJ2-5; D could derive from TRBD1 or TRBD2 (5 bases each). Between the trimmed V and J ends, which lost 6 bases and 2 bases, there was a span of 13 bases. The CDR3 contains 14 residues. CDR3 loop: CASRLLGEQETQYF. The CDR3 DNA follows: TGTGCCAGCAGGCTTCTAGGGGAGCAAGAGACCCAGTACTTC.

CDR3 protein: CASGQPGRSYEQYF. DNA of the CDR3: TGTGCCAGCGGCCAACCGGGACGGAGCTACGAGCAGTACTTC. V is TRBV7-2 and J is TRBJ2-7, with D perhaps matching TRBD1 or TRBD2 (5 bases each). Trimming removed 8 bases at V and 3 bases at J, with 17 bases between. This CDR3 spans 14 amino acids. Germline loops: CDR1 SGHTA, CDR2 FQGNSA.

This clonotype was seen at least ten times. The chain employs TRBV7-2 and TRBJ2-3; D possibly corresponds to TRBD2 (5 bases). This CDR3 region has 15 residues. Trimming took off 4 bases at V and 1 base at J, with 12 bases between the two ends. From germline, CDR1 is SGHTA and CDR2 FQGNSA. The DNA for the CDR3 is TGTGCCAGCAGCTACCCGTGGCGGGGCACAGATACGCAGTATTTT. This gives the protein CASSYPWRGTDTQYF.

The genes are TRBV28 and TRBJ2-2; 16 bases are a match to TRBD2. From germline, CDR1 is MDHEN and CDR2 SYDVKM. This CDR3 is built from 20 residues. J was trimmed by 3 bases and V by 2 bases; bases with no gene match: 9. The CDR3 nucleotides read TGTGCCAGCAGTTTAAACCCGGGACTAGCGGGAGGGCCGGACACCGGGGAGCTGTTTTTT. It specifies CASSLNPGLAGGPDTGELFF.

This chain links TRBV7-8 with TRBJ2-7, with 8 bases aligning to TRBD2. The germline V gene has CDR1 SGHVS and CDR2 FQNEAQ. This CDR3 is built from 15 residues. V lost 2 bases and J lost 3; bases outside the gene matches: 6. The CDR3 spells CASSLTIAGLYEQYF. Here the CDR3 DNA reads TGTGCCAGCAGCTTAACCATAGCGGGACTCTACGAGCAGTACTTC.

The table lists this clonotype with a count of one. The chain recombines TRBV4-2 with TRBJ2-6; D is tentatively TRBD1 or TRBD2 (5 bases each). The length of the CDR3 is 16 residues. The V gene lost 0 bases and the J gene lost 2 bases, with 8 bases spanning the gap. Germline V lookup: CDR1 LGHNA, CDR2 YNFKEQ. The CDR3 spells CASSQDGAAGANVLTF. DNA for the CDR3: TGTGCCAGCAGCCAAGACGGGGCGGCTGGGGCCAACGTCCTGACTTTC.

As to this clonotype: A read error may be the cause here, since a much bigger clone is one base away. The CDR3: CASSLSPAIYNEQFF. In DNA, the CDR3 is TGTGCCAGCAGCTTATCGCCGGCGATCTACAATGAGCAGTTCTTC. This chain uses TRBV7-8 with TRBJ2-1; D gene unclear. Trimming took 2 bases from V and 3 from J, leaving 11 bases between them. Per the germline V gene, CDR1 is SGHVS and CDR2 is FQNEAQ. The CDR3 sequence is 15 residues long.

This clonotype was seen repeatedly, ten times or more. This CDR3 is CASGWDNEQFF. The CDR3 DNA sequence: TGTGCTAGTGGTTGGGACAATGAGCAGTTCTTC. The chain uses TRBV12-5 and TRBJ2-1; unclear D gene. Trimming stripped 4 bases from V and 5 bases from J, with 3 bases between. This CDR3 has 11 amino acids. Germline CDR1 LGHNT, CDR2 FRNRAP.

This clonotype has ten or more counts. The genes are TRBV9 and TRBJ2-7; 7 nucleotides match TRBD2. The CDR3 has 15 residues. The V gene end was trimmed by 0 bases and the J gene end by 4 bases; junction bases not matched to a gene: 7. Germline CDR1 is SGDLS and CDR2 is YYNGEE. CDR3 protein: CASSVAEGGPYEQYF. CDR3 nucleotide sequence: TGTGCCAGCAGCGTAGCTGAGGGAGGGCCTTACGAGCAGTACTTC.

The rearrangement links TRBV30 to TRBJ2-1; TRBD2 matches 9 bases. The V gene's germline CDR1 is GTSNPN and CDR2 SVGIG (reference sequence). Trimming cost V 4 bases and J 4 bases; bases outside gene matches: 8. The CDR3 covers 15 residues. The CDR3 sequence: CAWISAGGEYNEQFF. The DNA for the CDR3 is TGTGCCTGGATATCGGCGGGAGGGGAGTACAATGAGCAGTTCTTC.

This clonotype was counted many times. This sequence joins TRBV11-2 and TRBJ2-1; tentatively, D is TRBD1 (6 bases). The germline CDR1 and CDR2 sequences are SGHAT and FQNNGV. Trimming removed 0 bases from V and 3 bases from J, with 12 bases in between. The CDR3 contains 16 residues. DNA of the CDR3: TGTGCCAGCAGCTTAGAAGGGGGTTCACTCTACAATGAGCAGTTCTTC. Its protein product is CASSLEGGSLYNEQFF.

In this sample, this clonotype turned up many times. CDR3 protein: CASSSDRGTEQYF. The CDR3, as DNA: TGTGCCAGCAGTTCGGACAGGGGTACAGAGCAGTACTTC. V gene TRBV11-2 combines with J gene TRBJ2-7, with 9 bases matching TRBD1. Germline V gene data show CDR1 as SGHAT and CDR2 as FQNNGV. Unmatched junction bases numbered 7, after V lost 6 bases and J lost 7 bases. This CDR3 spans 13 amino acids.

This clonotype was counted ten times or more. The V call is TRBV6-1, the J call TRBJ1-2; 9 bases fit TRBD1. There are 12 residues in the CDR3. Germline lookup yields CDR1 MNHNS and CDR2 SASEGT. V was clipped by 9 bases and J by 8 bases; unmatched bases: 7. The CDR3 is CARRTGGEGYTF. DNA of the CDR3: TGTGCCAGGCGTACAGGGGGCGAAGGCTACACCTTC.

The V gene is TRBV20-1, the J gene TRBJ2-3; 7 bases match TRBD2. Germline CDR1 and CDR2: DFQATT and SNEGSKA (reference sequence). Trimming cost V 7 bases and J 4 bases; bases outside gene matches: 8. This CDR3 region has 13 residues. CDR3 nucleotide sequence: TGCAGTGGTTTAGAGGGAGGGTCAGATACGCAGTATTTT. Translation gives CSGLEGGSDTQYF.

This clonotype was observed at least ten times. CDR3 protein: CSARVRQARELREQYF. In DNA, the CDR3 is TGCAGTGCTAGAGTAAGGCAGGCCAGGGAGCTACGCGAGCAGTACTTC. The chain uses TRBV20-1 and TRBJ2-7; either TRBD1 or TRBD2 may supply D (5 bases each). The CDR3 spans 16 residues. Trimming cost V 1 base and J 6 bases, with 22 bases left between them. The germline CDR1 and CDR2 sequences are DFQATT and SNEGSKA (reference sequence).

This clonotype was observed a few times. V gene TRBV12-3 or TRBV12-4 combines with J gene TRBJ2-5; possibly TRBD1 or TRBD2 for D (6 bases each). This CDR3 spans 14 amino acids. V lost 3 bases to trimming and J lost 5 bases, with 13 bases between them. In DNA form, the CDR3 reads TGTGCCAGCAGTTTGGCTCTAGGGGGGGAGACCCAGTACTTC. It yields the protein CASSLALGGETQYF.